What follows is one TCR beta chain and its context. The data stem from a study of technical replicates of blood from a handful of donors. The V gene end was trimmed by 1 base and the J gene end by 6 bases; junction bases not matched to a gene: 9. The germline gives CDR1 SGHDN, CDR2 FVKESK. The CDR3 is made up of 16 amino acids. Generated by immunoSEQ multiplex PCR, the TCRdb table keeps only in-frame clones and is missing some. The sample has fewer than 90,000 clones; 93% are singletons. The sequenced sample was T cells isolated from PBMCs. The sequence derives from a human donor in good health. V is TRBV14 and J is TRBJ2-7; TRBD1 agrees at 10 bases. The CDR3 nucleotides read TGTGCCAGCAGCCAAGCCCCGGGACAGGGGCCTTCCGAGCAGTACTTC. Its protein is CASSQAPGQGPSEQYF.